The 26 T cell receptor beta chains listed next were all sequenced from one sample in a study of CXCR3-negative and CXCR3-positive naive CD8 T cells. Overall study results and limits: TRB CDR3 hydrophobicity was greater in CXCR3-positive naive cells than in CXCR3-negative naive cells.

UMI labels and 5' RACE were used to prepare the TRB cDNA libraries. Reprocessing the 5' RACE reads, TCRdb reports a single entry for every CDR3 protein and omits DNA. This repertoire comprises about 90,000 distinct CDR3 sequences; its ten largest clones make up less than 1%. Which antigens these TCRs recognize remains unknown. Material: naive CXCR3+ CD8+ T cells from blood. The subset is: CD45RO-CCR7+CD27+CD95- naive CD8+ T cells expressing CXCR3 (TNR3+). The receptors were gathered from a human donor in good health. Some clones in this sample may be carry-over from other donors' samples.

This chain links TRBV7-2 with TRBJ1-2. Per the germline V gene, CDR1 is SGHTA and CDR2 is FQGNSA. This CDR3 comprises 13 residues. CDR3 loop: CASSLSISYGYTF.

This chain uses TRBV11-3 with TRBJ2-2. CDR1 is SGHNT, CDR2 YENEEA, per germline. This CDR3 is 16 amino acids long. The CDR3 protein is CASLTPEVSSTGELFF.

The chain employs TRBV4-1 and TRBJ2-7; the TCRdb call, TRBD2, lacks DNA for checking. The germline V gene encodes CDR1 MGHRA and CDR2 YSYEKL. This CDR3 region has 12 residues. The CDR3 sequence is CASSPPAVEQYF.

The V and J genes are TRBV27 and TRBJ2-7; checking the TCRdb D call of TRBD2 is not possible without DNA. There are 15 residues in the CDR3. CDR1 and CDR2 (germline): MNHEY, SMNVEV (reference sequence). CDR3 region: CASSLSGDWPYEQYF.

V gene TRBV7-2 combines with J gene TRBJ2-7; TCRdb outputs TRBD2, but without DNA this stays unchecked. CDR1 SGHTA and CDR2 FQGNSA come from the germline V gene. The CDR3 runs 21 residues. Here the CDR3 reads CASSLSWVGGGLAGVLYEQYF.

This CDR3 reads CASSLSGGETQYF. The chain has TRBV27 and TRBJ2-5. CDR3 length: 13 amino acids. Germline assignment: CDR1 MNHEY and CDR2 SMNVEV (reference sequence).

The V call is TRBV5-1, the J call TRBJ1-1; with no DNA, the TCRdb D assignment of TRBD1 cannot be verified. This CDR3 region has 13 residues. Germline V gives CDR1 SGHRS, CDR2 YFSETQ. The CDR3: CASSLDGGGLAFF.

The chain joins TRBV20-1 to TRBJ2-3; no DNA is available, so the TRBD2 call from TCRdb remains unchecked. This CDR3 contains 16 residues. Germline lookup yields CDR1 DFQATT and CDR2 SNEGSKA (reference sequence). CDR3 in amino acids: CTRGLAGALRTDTQYF.

The chain's CDR3 is CASSLETGTGVMDGELFF. The chain carries TRBV5-6 and TRBJ2-2; without DNA, the TCRdb call of TRBD1 cannot be checked. The CDR3 sequence is 18 residues long. Germline CDR1 is SGHDT and CDR2 is YYEEEE. Drawing the rest from reference TRBV5-6 and TRBJ2-2, the complete variable domain is DAGVTQSPTHLIKTRGQQVTLRCSPKSGHDTVSWYQQALGQGPQFIFQYYEEEERQRGNFPDRFSGHQFPNYSSELNVNALLLGDSALYLCASSLETGTGVMDGELFFGEGSRLTVL.

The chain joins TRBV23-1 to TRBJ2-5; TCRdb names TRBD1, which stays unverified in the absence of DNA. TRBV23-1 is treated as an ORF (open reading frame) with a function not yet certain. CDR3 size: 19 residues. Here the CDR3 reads CASSHPGTEIPAAQETQYF.

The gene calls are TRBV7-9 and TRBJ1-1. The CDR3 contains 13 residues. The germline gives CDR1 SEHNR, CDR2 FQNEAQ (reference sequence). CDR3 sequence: CASSSYGNTEAFF. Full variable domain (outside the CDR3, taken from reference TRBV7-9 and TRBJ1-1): DTGVSQNPRHKITKRGQNVTFRCDPISEHNRLYWYRQTLGQGPEFLTYFQNEAQLEKSRLLSDRFSAERPKGSFSTLEIQRTEQGDSAMYLCASSSYGNTEAFFGQGTRLTVV.

This CDR3 reads CASTPQPGYEQYF. The gene calls are TRBV7-8 and TRBJ2-7; TCRdb calls TRBD1, which cannot be checked without DNA. The V gene's germline CDR1 is SGHVS and CDR2 FQNEAQ. The CDR3 is made up of 13 amino acids.

The CDR3 protein is CASSEWGGDGQETQYF. The rearrangement uses TRBV6-1 and TRBJ2-5; TCRdb calls TRBD1, which cannot be checked without DNA. Germline CDR1 and CDR2: MNHNS and SASEGT. CDR3 length: 16 amino acids.

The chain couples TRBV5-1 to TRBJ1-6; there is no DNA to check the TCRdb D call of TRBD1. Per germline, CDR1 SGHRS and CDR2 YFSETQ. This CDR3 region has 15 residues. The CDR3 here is CASSLSGGSNSPLHF. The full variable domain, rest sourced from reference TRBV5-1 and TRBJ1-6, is KAGVTQTPRYLIKTRGQQVTLSCSPISGHRSVSWYQQTPGQGLQFLFEYFSETQRNKGNFPGRFSGRQFSNSRSEMNVSTLELGDSALYLCASSLSGGSNSPLHFGNGTRLTVT.

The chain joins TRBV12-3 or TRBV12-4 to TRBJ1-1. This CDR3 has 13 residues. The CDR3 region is CASSQIPNTEAFF.

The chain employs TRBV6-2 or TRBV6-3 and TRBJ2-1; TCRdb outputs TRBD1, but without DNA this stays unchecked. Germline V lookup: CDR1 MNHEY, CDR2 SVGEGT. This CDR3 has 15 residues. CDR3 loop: CASSLPDLRTGEQFF.

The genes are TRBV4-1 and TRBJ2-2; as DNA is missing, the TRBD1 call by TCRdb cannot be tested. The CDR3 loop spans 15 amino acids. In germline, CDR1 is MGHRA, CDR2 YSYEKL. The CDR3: CASSQDPTGTGELFF.

The CDR3 here is CASSLGFRASGSPQNYYNEQFF. The V call is TRBV11-2, the J call TRBJ2-1; checking the TCRdb D call of TRBD2 is not possible without DNA. CDR1 and CDR2 (germline): SGHAT, FQNNGV. CDR3 length: 22 amino acids.

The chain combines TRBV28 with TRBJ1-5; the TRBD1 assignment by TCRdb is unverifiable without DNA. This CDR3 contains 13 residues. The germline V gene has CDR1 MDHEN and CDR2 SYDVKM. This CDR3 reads CASRQGAGQPQHF.

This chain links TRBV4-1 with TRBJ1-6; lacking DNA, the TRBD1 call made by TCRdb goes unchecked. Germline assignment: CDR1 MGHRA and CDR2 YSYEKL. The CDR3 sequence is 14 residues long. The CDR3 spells CASSQVTGESPLHF.

The CDR3 region is CASSKEQGYTDEQYF. The J gene is TRBJ2-7, the V gene TRBV5-1; the D call from TCRdb, TRBD1, cannot be confirmed without DNA. CDR3 length equals 15 residues. Per germline, CDR1 SGHRS and CDR2 YFSETQ.

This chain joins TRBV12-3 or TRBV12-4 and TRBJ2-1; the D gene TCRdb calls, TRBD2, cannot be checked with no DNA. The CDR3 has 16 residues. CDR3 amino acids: CASSPGLAGVYNEQFF.

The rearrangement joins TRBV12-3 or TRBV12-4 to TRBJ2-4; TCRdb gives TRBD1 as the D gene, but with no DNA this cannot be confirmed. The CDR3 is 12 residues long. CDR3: CASSLGGLVQYF.

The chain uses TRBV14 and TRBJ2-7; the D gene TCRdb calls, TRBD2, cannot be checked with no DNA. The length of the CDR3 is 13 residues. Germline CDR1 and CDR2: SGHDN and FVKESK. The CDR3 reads CASRSGGDYEQYF.

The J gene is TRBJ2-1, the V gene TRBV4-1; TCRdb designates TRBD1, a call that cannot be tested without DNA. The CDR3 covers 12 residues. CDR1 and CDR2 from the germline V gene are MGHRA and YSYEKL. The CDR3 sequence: CASSWGPGEQFF.

The CDR3 spells CSASHGWTGELFF. This chain uses TRBV20-1 with TRBJ2-2. Per germline, CDR1 DFQATT and CDR2 SNEGSKA (reference sequence). This CDR3 has 13 amino acids.